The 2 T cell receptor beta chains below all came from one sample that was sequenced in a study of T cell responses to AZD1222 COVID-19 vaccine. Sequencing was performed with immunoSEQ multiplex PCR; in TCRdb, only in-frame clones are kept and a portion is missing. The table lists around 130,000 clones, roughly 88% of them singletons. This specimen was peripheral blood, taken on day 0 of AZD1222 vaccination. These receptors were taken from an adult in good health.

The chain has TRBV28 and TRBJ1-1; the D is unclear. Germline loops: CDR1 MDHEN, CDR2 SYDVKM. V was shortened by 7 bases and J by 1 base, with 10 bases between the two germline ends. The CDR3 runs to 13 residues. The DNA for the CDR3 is TGTGCCAGCATTGAGGCTCCGAACACTGAAGCTTTCTTT. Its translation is CASIEAPNTEAFF.

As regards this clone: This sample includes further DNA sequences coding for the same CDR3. The CDR3 nucleotides read TGTGCCAGCAGTTACGATCGCGGCACTGAAGCTTTCTTT. It codes for CASSYDRGTEAFF. This chain joins TRBV6-2 or TRBV6-3 and TRBJ1-1; no reliable D call. This CDR3 spans 13 amino acids. V lost 2 bases and J lost 4, with 8 bases in between. Germline lookup yields CDR1 MNHEY and CDR2 SVGEGT.